The TCR beta chain described here comes from a study of cytomegalovirus exposure and HLA in healthy donors. Across the whole study: The study placed 80% to 85% of its 350 to 450 genotyped donors in the Caucasian-associated ancestry cluster. Study-wide points: With DRB1 most and HLA-C fewest, TCR association rates differed between HLA loci in a later analysis. Follow-up analysis later connected one missense variant in DCLRE1C with trimming of TCR beta V- and J-genes.

PCR involved 60 Vbeta and 13 Jbeta primers. This table comes from immunoSEQ multiplex PCR, and its TCRdb copy is limited to in-frame clones, with some not included. The table gives about 210,000 clones; the top ten clones make up roughly 0.98% of it. The germline V gene has CDR1 GTSNPN and CDR2 SVGIG (reference sequence). This CDR3 contains 16 residues. J gave up 3 bases and V 0 bases, and 9 bases lay outside the gene matches. For this clone: The antigen remains unidentified.

The TCR comes from a woman in her twenties or thirties in good health and CMV-seropositive. The chain has TRBV30 and TRBJ1-1; 8 bases line up with TRBD1. Input material: PBMCs. The CDR3 reads CAWSVGPGGGYTEAFF. The CDR3 DNA follows: TGTGCCTGGAGTGTAGGCCCAGGGGGCGGGTACACTGAAGCTTTCTTT.